This TCR beta chain stems from a study of OX40 agonist ivuxolimab in advanced cancers. As for the study in general: Having had anti-PD-1, anti-PD-L1 or anti-CTLA-4 therapy before was allowed, and about 40% had some. Whole-study findings and limits: CD8+ T cells averaged more expanded clones than CD4+.

The data were produced by immunoSEQ multiplex PCR, yet TCRdb's version contains in-frame clones alone and is incomplete. The top ten hold roughly a third of the sample, which has 23,000 or so clones, more than 70% seen once. Turning to this clone: Its antigen remains unknown.

Trimming at V came to 4 bases and at J to 11 bases, leaving 7 bases not matched to a gene. The CDR3 totals 13 residues. Germline V gives CDR1 SGHDT, CDR2 YYEEEE. Blood specimens came from baseline, cycle 4 day 1, and cycle 7 day 1. The source is an adult with an advanced solid tumor such as melanoma, head and neck, liver or kidney cancer. The sample in question was CD4+ or CD8+ T cells sorted from blood, obtained in a trial of the OX40 agonist ivuxolimab. The rearrangement joins TRBV5-6 to TRBJ2-4; 9 nucleotides align to TRBD1. The CDR3 DNA sequence: TGTGCCAGCAGCCCCGGGACAGGGTATGTTCAGTACTTC. Its translation: CASSPGTGYVQYF.